The 7 T cell receptor beta chains in this list originate from one sample, sequenced in a study of cytomegalovirus exposure and HLA in healthy donors. 60 Vbeta and 13 Jbeta primers were used in PCR. TCRdb's table, derived via immunoSEQ multiplex PCR, lists solely in-frame clones and lacks some. Among 120,000 or so clones listed, roughly 76% were seen once. Source material: PBMCs. The receptors stem from a man aged 30 to 39 in good health and CMV-seronegative.

The gene calls are TRBV9 and TRBJ2-5; TRBD2 agrees at 10 bases. In germline, CDR1 is SGDLS, CDR2 YYNGEE. This CDR3 is built from 15 residues. With V trimmed by 2 bases and J by 3 bases, 4 bases remained unmatched. CDR3 in DNA: TGTGCCAGCAGCGTGAGCGGGGGGGCCAAAGAGACCCAGTACTTC. This encodes CASSVSGGAKETQYF.

This chain connects TRBV7-2 to TRBJ2-1; D may be TRBD2 (6 bases). V was clipped by 5 bases and J by 9 bases, with 17 bases between them. The germline gives CDR1 SGHTA, CDR2 FQGNSA. The CDR3 is 14 amino acids. The chain's CDR3 is CASSRDLASGEQFF. The CDR3 nucleotides are TGTGCCAGCAGCCGGGACTTAGCGTCTGGTGAGCAGTTCTTC. Complete variable domain (other parts from reference TRBV7-2 and TRBJ2-1): GAGVSQSPSNKVTEKGKDVELRCDPISGHTALYWYRQSLGQGLEFLIYFQGNSAPDKSGLPSDRFSAERTGGSVSTLTIQRTQQEDSAVYLCASSRDLASGEQFFGPGTRLTVL.

This sequence joins TRBV28 and TRBJ1-1; TRBD1 is a possible D gene (6 bases). Germline values: CDR1 MDHEN, CDR2 SYDVKM. The CDR3 is made up of 14 amino acids. DNA of the CDR3: TGTATGGCCCTGGGGGGGCAACGGGACACTGAAGCTTTCTTT. Its translation: CMALGGQRDTEAFF.

The chain carries TRBV11-3 and TRBJ2-1; 10 bases map to TRBD2. V lost 3 bases, J lost 8 bases, and 10 bases stayed unmatched. CDR3 length equals 16 residues. From germline, CDR1 is SGHNT and CDR2 YENEEA. The CDR3 loop is CASSFLLGLASDEQFF. The DNA for the CDR3 is TGTGCCAGCAGCTTCCTCCTGGGACTAGCGAGCGATGAGCAGTTCTTC.

This clone has only a few counts. The V call is TRBV11-2, the J call TRBJ1-3; 8 positions match TRBD1. This CDR3 spans 14 amino acids. J was trimmed by 2 bases and V by 7 bases; bases with no gene match: 4. The germline V gene has CDR1 SGHAT and CDR2 FQNNGV. The chain's CDR3 is CASIQGAAGNTIYF. The CDR3 DNA reads TGTGCCAGCATTCAGGGGGCGGCTGGAAACACCATATATTTT.

The table lists this clone with a few counts. V usage is TRBV6-1 and J usage is TRBJ1-2, with D possibly TRBD1 on 6 matching bases. CDR3 length: 15 amino acids. V was shortened by 2 bases and J by 4 bases, with 14 bases between the two germline ends. Germline lookup yields CDR1 MNHNS and CDR2 SASEGT. The CDR3 loop reads CASSESRGGGYGYTF. The CDR3 DNA sequence: TGTGCCAGCAGTGAAAGTCGTGGGGGCGGCTATGGCTACACCTTC.

This chain joins TRBV2 and TRBJ1-4; unclear D gene. Between the trimmed V and J ends, which lost 8 bases and 6 bases, there was a span of 10 bases. This CDR3 is 12 amino acids long. The germline V gene has CDR1 SNHLY and CDR2 FYNNEI. The CDR3 DNA sequence: TGTGCCAGCCGGGAATTGGATGAAAAACTGTTTTTT. It codes for CASRELDEKLFF.